These 10 T cell receptor beta chains were sequenced from one sample in a study of T cell repertoires in cytomegalovirus infection. These receptors' targets are unknown. TCRdb itself ran the reads through MiXCR, one entry per CDR3 protein. This table holds 150,000 or so distinct CDR3 sequences, roughly 20% found once. The source material was CD8+ T cells from cultured PBMCs, sampled from culture after CMV antigen stimulation. The receptors were sampled from a human donor in good health (CMV status not recorded). Some clones in this sample may be carry-over from other donors' samples.

This chain links TRBV7-2 with TRBJ2-7; no firm D call. The V end was cut by 4 bases, the J end by 1 base, with 8 bases between. CDR3 length equals 13 residues. Per germline, CDR1 SGHTA and CDR2 FQGNSA. The CDR3 is CASSSRTSYEQYF. The CDR3 DNA is TGTGCCAGCAGCTCAAGGACGTCCTACGAGCAGTACTTC.

The chain combines TRBV27 with TRBJ2-3, with D perhaps matching TRBD1 (5 bases). V was clipped by 5 bases and J by 0 bases, with 6 bases between them. CDR1 and CDR2 (germline): MNHEY, SMNVEV (reference sequence). The CDR3 has 13 amino acids. DNA for the CDR3: TGTGCCAGCAGTAGGGGAAGCACAGATACGCAGTATTTT. Protein sequence: CASSRGSTDTQYF.

V is TRBV9 and J is TRBJ2-7; D is possibly TRBD2 (6 bases). CDR1 and CDR2 from the germline V gene are SGDLS and YYNGEE. The length of the CDR3 is 15 residues. Trimming shortened V by 4 bases and J by 0 bases, and 14 bases separated the two germline ends. The CDR3 loop is CASSPTGVISYEQYF. In DNA form, the CDR3 reads TGTGCCAGCAGCCCAACGGGGGTCATCTCCTACGAGCAGTACTTC.

V and J are TRBV2 and TRBJ2-5; D is perhaps TRBD1 or TRBD2 (5 bases each). V lost 3 bases and J 9 bases, leaving 5 bases between the germline ends. The CDR3 is made up of 10 amino acids. Germline-derived CDR1 and CDR2 are SNHLY and FYNNEI. CDR3 region: CASSEGPQYF. The DNA of the CDR3 is TGTGCCAGCAGTGAGGGACCCCAGTACTTC.

This clonotype was counted between two and nine times. The CDR3 bases are TGCAGTGCTCCAGAGGAGAACAGATACTACGAGCAGTACTTC. This translates into CSAPEENRYYEQYF. V gene TRBV20-1 combines with J gene TRBJ2-7; no reliable D call. The CDR3 length is 14 residues. The V gene lost 5 bases and the J gene lost 3 bases, with 17 bases spanning the gap. Germline V gene data show CDR1 as DFQATT and CDR2 as SNEGSKA (reference sequence).

This clonotype was observed a handful of times. The rearrangement joins TRBV2 to TRBJ2-7; D gene unclear. The germline V gene has CDR1 SNHLY and CDR2 FYNNEI. The CDR3 spans 14 residues. Trimming took 3 bases from V and 0 from J, leaving 9 bases between them. CDR3 in DNA: TGTGCCAGCAGTGATATGGGTTTCTCCTACGAGCAGTACTTC. Its translation: CASSDMGFSYEQYF.

This clonotype was detected only a few times. In nucleotides, the CDR3 is TGTGCCAGCAGCTTAGGACAGGGGGATAACGAGCAGTACTTC. Translated: CASSLGQGDNEQYF. V and J are TRBV7-2 and TRBJ2-7, with 9 bases lining up with TRBD1. Germline assignment: CDR1 SGHTA and CDR2 FQGNSA. V dropped 1 base and J dropped 5; count of bases not matched to a gene: 3. The CDR3 length is 14 residues.

This clonotype was seen more than once but under ten times. The chain combines TRBV12-5 with TRBJ1-2; D call uncertain. This CDR3 is 11 amino acids long. V lost 2 bases and J lost 5, with 3 bases in between. Germline lookup yields CDR1 LGHNT and CDR2 FRNRAP. DNA of the CDR3: TGTGCTAGTGGTTTGTCTTATGGCTACACCTTC. It yields the protein CASGLSYGYTF.

This clonotype was seen more than once but under ten times. V is TRBV7-8 and J is TRBJ2-5, with 13 nucleotides matching TRBD2. Looked up from germline, CDR1 is SGHVS and CDR2 is FQNEAQ. Trimming at V came to 5 bases and at J to 5 bases, leaving 8 bases not matched to a gene. This CDR3 has 16 amino acids. CDR3 in amino acids: CASSRRTSGGGETQYF. The CDR3, as DNA: TGTGCCAGCAGCCGTAGGACTAGCGGGGGAGGGGAGACCCAGTACTTC.

This clonotype was observed a few times. Here the CDR3 DNA reads TGTGCCAGCAGTCTCACGGGACAGGGAAAGTATTTT. Translated, it gives CASSLTGQGKYF. The rearrangement links TRBV27 to TRBJ2-3; 9 bases line up with TRBD1. In germline, CDR1 is MNHEY, CDR2 SMNVEV (reference sequence). There are 12 residues in the CDR3. V was clipped by 5 bases and J by 13 bases; unmatched bases: 7.